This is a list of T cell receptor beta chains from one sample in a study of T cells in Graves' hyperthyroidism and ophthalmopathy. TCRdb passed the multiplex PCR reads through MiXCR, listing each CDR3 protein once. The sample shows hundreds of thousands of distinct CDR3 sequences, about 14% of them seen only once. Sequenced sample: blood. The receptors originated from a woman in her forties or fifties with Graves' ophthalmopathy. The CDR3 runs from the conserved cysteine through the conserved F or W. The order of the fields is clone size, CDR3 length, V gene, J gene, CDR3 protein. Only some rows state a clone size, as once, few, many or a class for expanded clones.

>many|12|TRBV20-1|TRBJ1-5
CSAPGGGQPQHF
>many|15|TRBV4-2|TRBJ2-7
CASSQGRGRSYEQYF
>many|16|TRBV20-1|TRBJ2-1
CSARLWTIRSYNEQFF
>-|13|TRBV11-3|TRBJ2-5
CASSLGLVGTQYF
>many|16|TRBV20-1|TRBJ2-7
CSASSGWDSFSYEQYF
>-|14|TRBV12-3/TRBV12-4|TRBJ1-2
CASSPGQGFLGYTF
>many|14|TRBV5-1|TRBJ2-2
CASSLLGNTGELFF
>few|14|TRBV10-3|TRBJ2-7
CAIKTSGRVYEQYF
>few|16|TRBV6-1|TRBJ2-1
CASSDPGLAGVHEQFF
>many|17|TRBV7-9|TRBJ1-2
CASSFGSGTGSVYGYTF
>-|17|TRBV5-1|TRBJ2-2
CASSLGAGAPGTGELFF
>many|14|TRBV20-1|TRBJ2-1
CSAATSGSYNEQFF
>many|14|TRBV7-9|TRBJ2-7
CASTGAGKTYEQYF
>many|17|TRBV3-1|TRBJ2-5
CASSRGLDPTGQETQYF
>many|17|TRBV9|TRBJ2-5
CASSVGTSGTGQETQYF
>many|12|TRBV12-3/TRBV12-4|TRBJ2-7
CASSLHRYEQYF
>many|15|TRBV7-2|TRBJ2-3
CASSLRDRLTDTQYF
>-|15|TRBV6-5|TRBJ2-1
CASSYSAVTYNEQFF
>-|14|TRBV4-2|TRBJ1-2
CASSQRDGFYGYTF
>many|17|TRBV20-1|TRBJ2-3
CSARGPGLAGAADTQYF
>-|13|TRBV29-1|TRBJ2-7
CSTSGTLGYEQYF
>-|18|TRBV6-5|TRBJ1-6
CASSYSPATGQGFSPLHF
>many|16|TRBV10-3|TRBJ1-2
CAISESIGTVNYGYTF
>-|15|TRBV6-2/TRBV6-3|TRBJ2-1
CASRSGTRVYNEQFF
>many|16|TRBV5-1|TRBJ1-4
CASSLIGTGGPEKLFF
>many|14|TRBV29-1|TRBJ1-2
CSGWTVDHNYGYTF
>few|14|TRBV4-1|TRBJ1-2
CASSQPGRGIGYTF
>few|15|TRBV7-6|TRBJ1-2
CASSLRSGSNYGYTF
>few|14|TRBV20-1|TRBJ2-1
CSARGTGAYNEQFF
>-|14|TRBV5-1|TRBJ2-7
CASEPGSGRDEQYF
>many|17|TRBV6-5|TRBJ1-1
CASSYLRGGAMNTEAFF
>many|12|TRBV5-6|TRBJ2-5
CASRPQGETQYF
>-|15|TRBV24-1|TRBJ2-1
CATSEAGTSLNEQFF
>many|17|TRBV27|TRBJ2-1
CASSLSSSGSSYNEQFF
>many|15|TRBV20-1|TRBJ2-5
CSAREATKRQETQYF
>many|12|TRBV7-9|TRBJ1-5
CASSLDYQPQHF
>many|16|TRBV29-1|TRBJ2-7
CSVEDRRDRGRYEQYF
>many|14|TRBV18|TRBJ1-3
CASSPDNSGNTIYF
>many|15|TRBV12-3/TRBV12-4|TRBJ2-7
CASSPSGTIRLEQYF
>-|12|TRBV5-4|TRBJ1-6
CASSQDDSPLHF
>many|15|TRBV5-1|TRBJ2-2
CASYSGDPNTGELFF
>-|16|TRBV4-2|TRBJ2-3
CASSPRSQQRGDTQYF